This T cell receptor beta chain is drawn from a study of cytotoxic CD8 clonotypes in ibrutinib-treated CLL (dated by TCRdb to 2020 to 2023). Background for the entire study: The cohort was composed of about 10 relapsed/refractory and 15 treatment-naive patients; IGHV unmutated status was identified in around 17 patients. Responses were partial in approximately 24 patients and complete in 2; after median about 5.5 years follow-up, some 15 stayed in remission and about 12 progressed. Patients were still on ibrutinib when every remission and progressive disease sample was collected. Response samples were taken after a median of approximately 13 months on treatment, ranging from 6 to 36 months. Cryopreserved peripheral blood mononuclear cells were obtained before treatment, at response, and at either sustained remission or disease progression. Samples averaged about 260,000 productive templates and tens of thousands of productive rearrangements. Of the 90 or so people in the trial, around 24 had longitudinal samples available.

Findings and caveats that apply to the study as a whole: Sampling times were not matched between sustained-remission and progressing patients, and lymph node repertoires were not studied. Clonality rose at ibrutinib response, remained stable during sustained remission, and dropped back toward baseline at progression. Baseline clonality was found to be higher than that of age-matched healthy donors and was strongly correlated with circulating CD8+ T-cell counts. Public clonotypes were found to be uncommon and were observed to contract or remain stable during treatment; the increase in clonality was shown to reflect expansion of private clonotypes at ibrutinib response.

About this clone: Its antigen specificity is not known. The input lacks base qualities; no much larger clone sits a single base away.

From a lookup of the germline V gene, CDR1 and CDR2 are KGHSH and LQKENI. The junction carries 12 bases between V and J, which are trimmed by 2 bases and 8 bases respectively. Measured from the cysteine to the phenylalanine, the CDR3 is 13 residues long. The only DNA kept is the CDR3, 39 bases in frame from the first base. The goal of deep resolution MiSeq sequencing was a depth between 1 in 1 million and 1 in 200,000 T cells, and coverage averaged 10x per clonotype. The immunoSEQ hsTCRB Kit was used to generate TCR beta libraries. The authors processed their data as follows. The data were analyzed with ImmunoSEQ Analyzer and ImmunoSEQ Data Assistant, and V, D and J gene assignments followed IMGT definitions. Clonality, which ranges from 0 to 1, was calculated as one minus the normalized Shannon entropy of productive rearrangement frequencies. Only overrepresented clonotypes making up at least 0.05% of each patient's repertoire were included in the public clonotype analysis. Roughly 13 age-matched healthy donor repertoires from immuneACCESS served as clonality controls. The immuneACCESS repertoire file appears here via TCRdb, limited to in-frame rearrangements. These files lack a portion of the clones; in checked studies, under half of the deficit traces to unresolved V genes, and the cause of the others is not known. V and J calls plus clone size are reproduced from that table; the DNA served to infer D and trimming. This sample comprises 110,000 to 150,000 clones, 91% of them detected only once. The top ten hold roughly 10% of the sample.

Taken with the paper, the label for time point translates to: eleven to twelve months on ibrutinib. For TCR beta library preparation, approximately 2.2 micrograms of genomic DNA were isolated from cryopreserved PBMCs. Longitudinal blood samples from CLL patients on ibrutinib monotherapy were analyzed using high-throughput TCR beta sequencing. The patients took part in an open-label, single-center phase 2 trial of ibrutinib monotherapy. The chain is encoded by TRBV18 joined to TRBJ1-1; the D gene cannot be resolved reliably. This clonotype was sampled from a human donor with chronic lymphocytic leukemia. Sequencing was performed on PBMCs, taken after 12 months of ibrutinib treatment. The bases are TGTGCCAGCTCACCAATATCAGGAAGGGAAGCTTTCTTT. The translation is CASSPISGREAFF.